This record covers a single TCR beta chain. The entry originates in a study of blood T cell repertoires in COVID-19. Looking at the study overall: There were acute and convalescent COVID-19 samples, and they came from the United States, Italy and Spain. Nucleic acid was either cDNA or gDNA, and it came from T cells, B-cell-depleted T cells, or PBMCs.

The germline CDR1 and CDR2 sequences are SEHNR and FQNEAQ (reference sequence). V dropped 5 bases and J dropped 1; count of bases not matched to a gene: 4. The CDR3 length is 15 residues. Authors' analysis steps: From reference gene primer amplification, estimates of nucleated cell counts were derived. The method was immunoSEQ multiplex PCR; TCRdb's version includes in-frame clones alone and lacks a portion of them. That table gives V, J and clone size, and the DNA gave D and trimming. The profile shows around 300,000 clones, around 86% of them singletons. This sequence joins TRBV7-9 and TRBJ2-3, with TRBD2 matching over 9 bases. The TCR was taken from a woman aged 40 to 50 who had recovered from COVID-19. The sample comprised peripheral blood. The CDR3, as DNA: TGTGCCAGCAGCGCAGTAGCGGGAGGCACAGATACGCAGTATTTT. It codes for CASSAVAGGTDTQYF.